The source of this T cell receptor (beta chain) is a study of T cell responses to AZD1222 COVID-19 vaccine. Study-wide findings and caveats: Mostly white British, mostly female donors; authors suggested clonal diversity may be underestimated. Two AZD1222 administrations were followed by greater Spike-specific TCR breadth and depth.

Assay: immunoSEQ multiplex PCR; the TCRdb copy retains only in-frame clones and omits some. Counted here are 60,000 to 100,000 clones, roughly nine tenths occurring once; the ten biggest clones make up 7% to 8.5%. Details on this clone: Antigen: not known.

CDR3 length: 15 residues. Germline CDR1 LNHDA, CDR2 SQIVND (reference sequence). V gave up 7 bases and J gave up 13 bases; unmatched junction bases: 14. This TCR was recovered from an adult in good health. The sample consisted of peripheral blood, taken on day 0 of MenACWY control vaccination. The chain recombines TRBV19 with TRBJ1-3; 12 positions agree with TRBD1. DNA for the CDR3: TGTGCCAGTACCAGCCCGGGACAGGGGGCCCAAGGAATATATTTT. This codes for CASTSPGQGAQGIYF.